The 23 T cell receptor beta chains below were found in one sample sequenced in a study of T cells in narcolepsy. The data were produced by immunoSEQ multiplex PCR, yet TCRdb's version contains in-frame clones alone and is incomplete. The table has 10,000 to 12,000 clones, 70% to 75% seen once. The specimen was CD45RA- memory CD8+ T cells from PBMCs. The source is a human donor with narcolepsy.

The chain recombines TRBV29-1 with TRBJ1-2; 9 positions agree with TRBD1. J gave up 5 bases and V 0 bases, and 7 bases lay outside the gene matches. The CDR3 contains 15 residues. CDR1 is SQVTM, CDR2 ANQGSEA, per germline. CDR3 DNA sequence: TGCAGCGTTGAAGATCTGGGTGGACAGGGGTATGGCTACACCTTC. It is translated as CSVEDLGGQGYGYTF.

This clone was seen more than once but under ten times. The germline gene is not matched at one end of the junction; a read error may be the cause. The J gene is TRBJ2-5, the V gene TRBV30; D assignment may be TRBD1 or TRBD2 (5 bases each). Judging by the DNA end, TRBJ2-7 fits better; the J call may be wrong. CDR3 length: 16 residues. Germline CDR1 reads GTSNPN; CDR2 reads SVGIG (reference sequence). CDR3 sequence: CAWSVPPGRLSCEQYF. The CDR3 nucleotides read TGTGCCTGGAGTGTACCCCCGGGACGGCTTTCCTGCGAGCAGTACTTC.

The chain is built from TRBV9 and TRBJ2-2; a weak D match, TRBD2 (6 bases). Germline V gene data show CDR1 as SGDLS and CDR2 as YYNGEE. V shed 5 bases and J shed 7 bases, with 12 bases lying between them. The CDR3 spans 13 residues. The DNA for the CDR3 is TGTGCCAGCAGGGCGGCGGGGATCGGGGAGCTGTTTTTT. Translating gives CASRAAGIGELFF.

The chain links TRBV7-9 to TRBJ2-1, with D possibly TRBD2 on 5 matching bases. The germline V gene has CDR1 SEHNR and CDR2 FQNEAQ (reference sequence). This CDR3 has 15 amino acids. Trimming removed 4 bases at V and 6 bases at J, with 16 bases between. The chain's CDR3 is CASSSTGNPGNEQFF. CDR3 coding DNA: TGTGCCAGCAGCTCAACCGGGAACCCCGGCAATGAGCAGTTCTTC.

About this clone: A read error is the likely source, as a far larger clone sits one nucleotide away. The sample has other DNA sequences that encode this CDR3 too. This chain uses TRBV7-6 with TRBJ1-6; D unclear. This CDR3 region has 15 residues. CDR1 and CDR2 from the germline V gene are SGHVS and FNYEAQ. Trimming pared 3 bases from V and 2 bases from J, leaving 8 bases between. The DNA for the CDR3 is TGTGCCAGCAGCTTGGGAGTTCCCTATAATTCACCCCTCCACTTT. Residues: CASSLGVPYNSPLHF.

A remark on this clone: This probably arose from a read error, given a far larger clone one base away. The rearrangement uses TRBV7-9 and TRBJ2-1, with TRBD2 matching over 7 bases. Germline assignment: CDR1 SEHNR and CDR2 FQNEAQ (reference sequence). The CDR3 spans 18 residues. DNA for the CDR3: TGTGCCAGCTGCTTACCTGCGGGGGTATCCAGCTCCTACAATGAGCAGTTCTTC. It yields the protein CASCLPAGVSSSYNEQFF.

The CDR3 reads CASSAGTGDLRDTEAFF. The CDR3 DNA is TGTGCCAGCAGTGCGGGGACAGGGGATTTGAGGGACACTGAAGCTTTCTTT. J is TRBJ1-1 and V is TRBV11-3, with TRBD1 matching over 10 bases. V lost 6 bases and J lost 3; bases outside the gene matches: 13. The germline CDR1 and CDR2 sequences are SGHNT and YENEEA. The CDR3 extends over 17 amino acids.

CDR3 in DNA: TGTGCCAGCAGCCCGGATGGAGACATTCAGTACTTC. Residues: CASSPDGDIQYF. This chain joins TRBV7-9 and TRBJ2-4, with D hard to call. Germline CDR1 SEHNR, CDR2 FQNEAQ (reference sequence). CDR3 size: 12 residues. The V end was cut by 5 bases, the J end by 8 bases, with 10 bases between.

This clone was counted a few times. This CDR3 reads CASSPDGDIQYF. The CDR3 DNA is TGTGCCAGCAGCCCGGATGGAGACATTCAGTACTTC. V gene TRBV7-2 combines with J gene TRBJ2-4; D uncertain. The CDR3 covers 12 residues. V was pared by 5 bases and J by 8 bases, with 10 bases between. Germline-derived CDR1 and CDR2 are SGHTA and FQGNSA.

This clone was seen once. V and J are TRBV5-6 and TRBJ2-5, with D possibly matching TRBD2 (5 bases). The CDR3 sequence is 14 residues long. V lost 0 bases and J 5 bases, leaving 11 bases between the germline ends. The V gene's germline CDR1 is SGHDT and CDR2 YYEEEE. CDR3 amino acids: CASSLVPGTETQYF. The CDR3 coding sequence is TGTGCCAGCAGCTTGGTGCCGGGAACGGAGACCCAGTACTTC.

The rearrangement links TRBV29-1 to TRBJ2-1, with D possibly TRBD2 on 7 matching bases. Germline CDR1 is SQVTM and CDR2 is ANQGSEA. Trimming removed 4 bases at V and 2 bases at J, with 18 bases between. CDR3 length: 16 residues. The DNA of the CDR3 is TGCAGCGTTGTGGGGGGCGGGGGTATGACCTACAATGAGCAGTTCTTC. It is translated as CSVVGGGGMTYNEQFF.

This chain links TRBV9 with TRBJ2-1; D is undetermined. CDR3 length: 13 residues. In germline, CDR1 is SGDLS, CDR2 YYNGEE. The V end was cut by 3 bases, the J end by 9 bases, with 13 bases between. The CDR3 nucleotides read TGTGCCAGCAGCGCCTTCGACGTTACTGAGCAGTTCTTC. Its translation is CASSAFDVTEQFF.

This clone was counted a single time. Other nucleotide sequences in the sample specify the same CDR3. The J gene is TRBJ2-2, the V gene TRBV6-5; D uncertain. Germline V lookup: CDR1 MNHEY, CDR2 SVGAGI. Trimming removed 2 bases at V and 2 bases at J, with 6 bases between. This CDR3 comprises 14 residues. This CDR3 is CASSYGANTGELFF. CDR3 sequence (DNA): TGTGCCAGCAGTTACGGCGCTAACACCGGGGAGCTGTTTTTT.

The chain is built from TRBV7-3 and TRBJ2-1; 7 nucleotides agree with TRBD1. The ends lost 1 base at V and 6 bases at J; junction bases unmatched: 6. This CDR3 comprises 15 residues. Looked up from germline, CDR1 is SGHTA and CDR2 is FQGTGA. The CDR3 nucleotides are TGTGCCAGCAGCTTAAGGCAGGGGGTGTCCAATGAGCAGTTCTTC. It specifies CASSLRQGVSNEQFF.

This clone was counted only a few times. The chain uses TRBV7-9 and TRBJ2-1; either TRBD1 or TRBD2 may supply D (6 bases each). With 5 bases removed from V and 0 bases from J, the gap between germline ends came to 17 bases. The germline CDR1 and CDR2 sequences are SEHNR and FQNEAQ (reference sequence). CDR3 length: 17 amino acids. The CDR3 region has the DNA TGTGCCAGCAGCGCTCCCCGGGGGCGACCCTCCTACAATGAGCAGTTCTTC. Amino acids: CASSAPRGRPSYNEQFF. The full variable domain, its missing parts supplied by reference TRBV7-9 and TRBJ2-1, is DTGVSQNPRHKITKRGQNVTFRCDPISEHNRLYWYRQTLGQGPEFLTYFQNEAQLEKSRLLSDRFSAERPKGSFSTLEIQRTEQGDSAMYLCASSAPRGRPSYNEQFFGPGTRLTVL.

This clone showed up just a few times. V usage is TRBV29-1 and J usage is TRBJ2-5, with a possible D match to TRBD2 (6 bases). Germline loops: CDR1 SQVTM, CDR2 ANQGSEA. Trimming stripped 1 base from V and 4 bases from J, with 10 bases between. There are 13 residues in the CDR3. The CDR3 nucleotides are TGCAGCGTTGAAGTCGGGAGCGGAGAGACCCAGTACTTC. It translates to CSVEVGSGETQYF.

The rearrangement joins TRBV4-1 to TRBJ1-1; maybe TRBD1 (5 bases). Trimming removed 1 base at V and 0 bases at J, with 12 bases between. CDR3 size: 16 residues. Germline CDR1 is MGHRA and CDR2 is YSYEKL. This CDR3 reads CASSQAVSDMNTEAFF. The CDR3 coding sequence is TGCGCCAGCAGCCAAGCGGTATCGGACATGAACACTGAAGCTTTCTTT.

The V call is TRBV6-5, the J call TRBJ2-3, with 10 bases fitting TRBD2. CDR3 length: 15 residues. Germline V gene data show CDR1 as MNHEY and CDR2 as SVGAGI. Trimming cost V 4 bases and J 6 bases; bases outside gene matches: 7. The CDR3 DNA follows: TGTGCCAGCAGTTTCCTAGCGGGAGATGCCGATACGCAGTATTTT. This codes for CASSFLAGDADTQYF.

J is TRBJ2-7 and V is TRBV13; 8 bases are a match to TRBD2. The J segment lost 4 bases and the V segment lost 5 bases, leaving 13 bases of the junction unmatched. This CDR3 is 16 amino acids long. CDR1 is PRHDT, CDR2 FYEKMQ, per germline (reference sequence). CDR3 in amino acids: CASSVLSGGGFYEQYF. Written as DNA, the CDR3 is TGTGCCAGCAGCGTCCTGAGCGGGGGAGGTTTTTACGAGCAGTACTTC. Complete variable domain (other parts from reference TRBV13 and TRBJ2-7): AAGVIQSPRHLIKEKRETATLKCYPIPRHDTVYWYQQGPGQDPQFLISFYEKMQSDKGSIPDRFSAQQFSDYHSELNMSSLELGDSALYFCASSVLSGGGFYEQYFGPGTRLTVT.

The genes are TRBV4-2 and TRBJ1-1; no firm D call. The V end was cut by 0 bases, the J end by 5 bases, with 7 bases between. CDR3 length equals 13 residues. Looked up from germline, CDR1 is LGHNA and CDR2 is YNFKEQ. This CDR3 is CASSQERGTEAFF. CDR3 nucleotides: TGTGCCAGCAGCCAAGAGAGAGGGACTGAAGCTTTCTTT.

V and J are TRBV4-3 and TRBJ2-1; 8 bases match TRBD2. The CDR3 has 14 residues. Germline V gives CDR1 LGHNA, CDR2 YSLEER. The V segment lost 4 bases and the J segment 8 bases; nucleotides outside the gene matches: 7. In nucleotides, the CDR3 is TGCGCCAGCAGCCTTTGGACTAGCAGCGATGAGCAGTTCTTC. The encoded protein is CASSLWTSSDEQFF.

This chain joins TRBV28 and TRBJ1-6; 8 nucleotides agree with TRBD1. The CDR3 extends over 15 amino acids. Germline V lookup: CDR1 MDHEN, CDR2 SYDVKM. Trimming cost V 6 bases and J 7 bases; bases outside gene matches: 8. The CDR3 is CASRETGGRNSPLHF. Here the CDR3 DNA reads TGTGCCAGCAGAGAAACAGGGGGGCGCAATTCACCCCTCCACTTT. The full variable domain, in which reference TRBV28 and TRBJ1-6 provide the parts outside the CDR3, is DVKVTQSSRYLVKRTGEKVFLECVQDMDHENMFWYRQDPGLGLRLIYFSYDVKMKEKGDIPEGYSVSREKKERFSLILESASTNQTSMYLCASRETGGRNSPLHFGNGTRLTVT.

The genes are TRBV7-6 and TRBJ2-1; TRBD1 might be the D (5 bases). The CDR3 runs 12 residues. Looked up from germline, CDR1 is SGHVS and CDR2 is FNYEAQ. Trimming pared 2 bases from V and 8 bases from J, leaving 7 bases between. DNA for the CDR3: TGTGCCAGCAGCTTACAGGGCGATGAGCAGTTCTTC. This sequence encodes CASSLQGDEQFF.